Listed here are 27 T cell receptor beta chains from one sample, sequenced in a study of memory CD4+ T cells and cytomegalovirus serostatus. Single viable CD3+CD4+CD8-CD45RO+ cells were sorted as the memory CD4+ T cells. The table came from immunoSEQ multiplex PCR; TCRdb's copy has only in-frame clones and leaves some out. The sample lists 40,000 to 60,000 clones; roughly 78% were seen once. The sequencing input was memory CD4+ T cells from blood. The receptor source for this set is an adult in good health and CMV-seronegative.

DNA of the CDR3: TGCAGTGCACCTAGCGGGGGGCTGCGGTTCTTC. It yields the protein CSAPSGGLRFF. V is TRBV20-1 and J is TRBJ2-1; TRBD2 matches at 11 bases. CDR3 size: 11 residues. Per germline, CDR1 DFQATT and CDR2 SNEGSKA (reference sequence). V shed 6 bases, J shed 15 bases, and the junction held 7 bases outside the gene matches.

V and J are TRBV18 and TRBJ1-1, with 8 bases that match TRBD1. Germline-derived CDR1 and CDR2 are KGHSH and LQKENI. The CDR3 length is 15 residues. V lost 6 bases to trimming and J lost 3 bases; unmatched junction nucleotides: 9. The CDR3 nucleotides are TGTGCCAGCTCCACCCAGGGACAGGCGGACACTGAAGCTTTCTTT. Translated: CASSTQGQADTEAFF.

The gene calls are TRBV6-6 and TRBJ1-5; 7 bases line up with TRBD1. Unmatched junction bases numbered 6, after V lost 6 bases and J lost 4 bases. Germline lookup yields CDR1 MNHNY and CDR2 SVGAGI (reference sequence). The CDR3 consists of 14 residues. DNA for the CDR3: TGTGCCAGCAGCCCAGGGACAGCAAATCAGCCCCAGCATTTT. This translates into CASSPGTANQPQHF.

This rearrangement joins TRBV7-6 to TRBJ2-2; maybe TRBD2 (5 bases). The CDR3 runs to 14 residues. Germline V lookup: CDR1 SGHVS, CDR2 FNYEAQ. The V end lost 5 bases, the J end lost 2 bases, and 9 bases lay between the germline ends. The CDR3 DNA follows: TGTGCCAGCAGCGTCCGGGATAACACCGGGGAGCTGTTTTTT. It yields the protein CASSVRDNTGELFF.

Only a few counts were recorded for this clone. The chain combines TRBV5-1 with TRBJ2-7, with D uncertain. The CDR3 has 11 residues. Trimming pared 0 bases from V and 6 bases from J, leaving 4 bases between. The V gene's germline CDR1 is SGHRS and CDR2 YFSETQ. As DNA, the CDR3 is TGCGCCAGCAGCTTGGTCCTCGAGCAGTACTTC. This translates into CASSLVLEQYF.

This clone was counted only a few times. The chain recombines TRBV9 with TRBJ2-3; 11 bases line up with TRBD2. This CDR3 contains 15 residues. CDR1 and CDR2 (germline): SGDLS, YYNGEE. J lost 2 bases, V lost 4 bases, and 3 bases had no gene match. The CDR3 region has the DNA TGTGCCAGCAGCCTGACTAGCGGGATCACAGATACGCAGTATTTT. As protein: CASSLTSGITDTQYF. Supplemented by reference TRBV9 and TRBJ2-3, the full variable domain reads DSGVTQTPKHLITATGQRVTLRCSPRSGDLSVYWYQQSLDQGLQFLIQYYNGEERAKGNILERFSAQQFPDLHSELNLSSLELGDSALYFCASSLTSGITDTQYFGPGTRLTVL.

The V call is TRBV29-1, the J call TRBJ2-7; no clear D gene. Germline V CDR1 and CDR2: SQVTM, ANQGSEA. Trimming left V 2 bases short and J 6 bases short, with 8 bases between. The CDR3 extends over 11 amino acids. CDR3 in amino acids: CSVESTAEQYF. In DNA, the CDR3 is TGCAGCGTTGAATCTACTGCCGAGCAGTACTTC.

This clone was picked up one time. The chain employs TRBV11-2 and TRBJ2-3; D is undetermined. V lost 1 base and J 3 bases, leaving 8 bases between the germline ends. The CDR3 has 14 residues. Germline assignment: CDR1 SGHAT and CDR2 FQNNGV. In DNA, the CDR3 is TGTGCCAGCAGCTTAGCGGGTCTAACAGATACGCAGTATTTT. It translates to CASSLAGLTDTQYF.

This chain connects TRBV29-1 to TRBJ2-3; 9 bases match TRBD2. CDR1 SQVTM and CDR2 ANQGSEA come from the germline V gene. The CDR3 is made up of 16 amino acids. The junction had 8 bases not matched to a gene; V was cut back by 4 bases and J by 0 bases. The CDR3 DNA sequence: TGCAGCGTTGTCCTTAGCGGGGGTCCTAGCACAGATACGCAGTATTTT. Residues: CSVVLSGGPSTDTQYF.

This CDR3 reads CASSEKVMAHF. The CDR3 DNA reads TGTGCCAGCAGTGAGAAGGTGATGGCCCACTTT. V gene TRBV2 combines with J gene TRBJ1-6; D gene uncertain. V lost 3 bases, J lost 18 bases, and 12 bases lay in between. The CDR3 covers 11 residues. Germline V gives CDR1 SNHLY, CDR2 FYNNEI.

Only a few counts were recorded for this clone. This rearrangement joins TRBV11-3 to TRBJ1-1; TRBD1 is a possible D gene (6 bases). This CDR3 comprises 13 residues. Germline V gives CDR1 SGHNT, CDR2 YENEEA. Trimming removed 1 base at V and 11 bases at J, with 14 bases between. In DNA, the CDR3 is TGTGCCAGCAGCTTAGGAAATCAGGGGTCGGCTTTCTTT. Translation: CASSLGNQGSAFF.

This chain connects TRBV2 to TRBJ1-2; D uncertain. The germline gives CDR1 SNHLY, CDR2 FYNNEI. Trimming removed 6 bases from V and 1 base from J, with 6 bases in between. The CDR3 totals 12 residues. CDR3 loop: CASSNINYGYTF. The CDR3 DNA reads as TGTGCCAGCAGCAACATTAACTATGGCTACACCTTC.

As DNA, the CDR3 is TGTGCCAGCTATCAGGGAGAGGGAAATGAAAAACTGTTTTTT. This gives the protein CASYQGEGNEKLFF. The rearrangement joins TRBV28 to TRBJ1-4; TRBD1 might be the D (5 bases). V shed 8 bases and J shed 5 bases, with 15 bases lying between them. CDR1 and CDR2 (germline): MDHEN, SYDVKM. The CDR3 has 14 amino acids. Complete variable domain (other parts from reference TRBV28 and TRBJ1-4): DVKVTQSSRYLVKRTGEKVFLECVQDMDHENMFWYRQDPGLGLRLIYFSYDVKMKEKGDIPEGYSVSREKKERFSLILESASTNQTSMYLCASYQGEGNEKLFFGSGTQLSVL.

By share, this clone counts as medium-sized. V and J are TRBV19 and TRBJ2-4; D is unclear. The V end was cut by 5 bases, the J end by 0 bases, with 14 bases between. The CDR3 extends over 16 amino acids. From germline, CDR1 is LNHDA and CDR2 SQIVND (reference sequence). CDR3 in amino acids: CASSPETGIAKNIQYF. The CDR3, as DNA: TGTGCCAGTAGTCCCGAGACTGGAATAGCCAAAAACATTCAGTACTTC.

CDR3: CASSPSDRNEKLFF. As DNA, the CDR3 is TGTGCCAGCAGCCCCTCGGACAGGAATGAAAAACTGTTTTTT. V gene TRBV13 combines with J gene TRBJ1-4, with 7 bases lining up with TRBD1. CDR1 is PRHDT, CDR2 FYEKMQ, per germline (reference sequence). Trimming at V came to 5 bases and at J to 5 bases, leaving 5 bases not matched to a gene. CDR3 size: 14 residues.

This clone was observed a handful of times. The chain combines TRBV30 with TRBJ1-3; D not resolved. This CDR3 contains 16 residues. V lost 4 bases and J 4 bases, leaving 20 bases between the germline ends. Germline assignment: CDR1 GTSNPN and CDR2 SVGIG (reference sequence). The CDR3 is CAWTLAGTAFGNTIYF. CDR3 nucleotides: TGTGCCTGGACATTGGCGGGCACCGCCTTCGGAAACACCATATATTTT.

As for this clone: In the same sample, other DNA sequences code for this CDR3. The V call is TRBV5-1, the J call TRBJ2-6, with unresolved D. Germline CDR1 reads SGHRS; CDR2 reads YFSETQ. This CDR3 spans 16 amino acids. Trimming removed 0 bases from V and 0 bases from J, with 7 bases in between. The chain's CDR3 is CASSLGFSSGANVLTF. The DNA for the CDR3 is TGCGCCAGCAGCTTGGGCTTTTCCTCTGGGGCCAACGTCCTGACTTTC.

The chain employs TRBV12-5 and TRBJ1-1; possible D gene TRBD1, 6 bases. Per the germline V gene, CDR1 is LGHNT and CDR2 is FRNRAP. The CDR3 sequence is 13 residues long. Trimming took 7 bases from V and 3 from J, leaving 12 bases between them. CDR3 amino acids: CASAQTGYTEAFF. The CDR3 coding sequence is TGTGCTAGTGCTCAAACAGGGTACACTGAAGCTTTCTTT.

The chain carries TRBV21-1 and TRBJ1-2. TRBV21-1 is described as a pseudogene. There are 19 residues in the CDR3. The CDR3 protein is CASSKVRTYRASWGYGYTF. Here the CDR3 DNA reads TGTGCCAGCAGCAAAGTCCGAACGTATCGGGCATCATGGGGATATGGCTACACCTTC.

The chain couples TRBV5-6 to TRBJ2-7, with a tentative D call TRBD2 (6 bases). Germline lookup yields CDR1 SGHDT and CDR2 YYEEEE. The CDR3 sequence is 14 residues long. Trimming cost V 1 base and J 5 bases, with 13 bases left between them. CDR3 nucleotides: TGTGCCAGCAGCTTGTCGGGACTTGCCCACGAGCAGTACTTC. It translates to CASSLSGLAHEQYF.

The CDR3 coding sequence is TGTGCCAGCAGCCTAAAGGTGATGTCGCCCGGACACATCTCTGGAAACACCATATATTTT. Protein product: CASSLKVMSPGHISGNTIYF. The chain couples TRBV2 to TRBJ1-3; D is perhaps TRBD1 (5 bases). The V gene's germline CDR1 is SNHLY and CDR2 FYNNEI. V lost 6 bases and J 0 bases, leaving 27 bases between the germline ends. The CDR3 has 20 amino acids. The full variable domain, rest sourced from reference TRBV2 and TRBJ1-3, is EPEVTQTPSHQVTQMGQEVILRCVPISNHLYFYWYRQILGQKVEFLVSFYNNEISEKSEIFDDQFSVERPDGSNFTLKIRSTKLEDSAMYFCASSLKVMSPGHISGNTIYFGEGSWLTVV.

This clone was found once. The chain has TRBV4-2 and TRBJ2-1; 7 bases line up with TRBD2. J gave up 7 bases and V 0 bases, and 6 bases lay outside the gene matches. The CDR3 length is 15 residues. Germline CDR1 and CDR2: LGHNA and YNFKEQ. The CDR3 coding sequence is TGTGCCAGCAGCCAAGATCCCGGGGGGTTAAATGAGCAGTTCTTC. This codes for CASSQDPGGLNEQFF.

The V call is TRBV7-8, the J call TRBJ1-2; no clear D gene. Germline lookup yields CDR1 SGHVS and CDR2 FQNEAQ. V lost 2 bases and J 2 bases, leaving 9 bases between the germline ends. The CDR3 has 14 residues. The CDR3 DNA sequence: TGTGCCAGCAGCTTATCTGAGGCGAACTATGGCTACACCTTC. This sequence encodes CASSLSEANYGYTF.

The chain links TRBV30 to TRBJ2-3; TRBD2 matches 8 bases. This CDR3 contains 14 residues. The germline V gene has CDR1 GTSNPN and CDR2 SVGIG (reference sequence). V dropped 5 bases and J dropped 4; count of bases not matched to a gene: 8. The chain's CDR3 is CAWRVAGGADTQYF. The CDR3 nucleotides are TGTGCCTGGCGGGTGGCGGGAGGTGCAGATACGCAGTATTTT.

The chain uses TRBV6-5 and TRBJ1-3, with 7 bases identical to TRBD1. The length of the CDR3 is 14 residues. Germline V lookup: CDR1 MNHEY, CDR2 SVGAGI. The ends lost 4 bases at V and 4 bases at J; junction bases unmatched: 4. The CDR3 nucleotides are TGTGCCAGCAGTTTCGGACAGGAGGGAAACACCATATATTTT. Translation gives CASSFGQEGNTIYF.

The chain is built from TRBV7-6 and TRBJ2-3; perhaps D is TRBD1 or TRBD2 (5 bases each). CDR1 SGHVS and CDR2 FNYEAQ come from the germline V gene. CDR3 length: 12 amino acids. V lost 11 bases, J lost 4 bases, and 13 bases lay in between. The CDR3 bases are TGTGCCTCCGGGGACCCCGCAGATACGCAGTATTTT. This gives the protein CASGDPADTQYF.

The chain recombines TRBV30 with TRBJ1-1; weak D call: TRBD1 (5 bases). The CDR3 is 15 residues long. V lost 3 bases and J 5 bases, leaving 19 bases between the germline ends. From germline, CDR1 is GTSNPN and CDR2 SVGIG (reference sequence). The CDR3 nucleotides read TGTGCCTGGAGGGTTCAGGGCAGGGTAAAAACTGAAGCTTTCTTT. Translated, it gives CAWRVQGRVKTEAFF. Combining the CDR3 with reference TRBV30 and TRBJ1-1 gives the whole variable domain SQTIHQWPATLVQPVGSPLSLECTVEGTSNPNLYWYRQAAGRGLQLLFYSVGIGQISSEVPQNLSASRPQDRQFILSSKKLLLSDSGFYLCAWRVQGRVKTEAFFGQGTRLTVV.